This TCR beta chain was sequenced in a study of beta chain features in type 1 diabetes. On this clone itself: Its cognate antigen is unknown.

Study-wide points: There was a moderate but significant shortening of TCRB CDR3s in all four CD4+ subsets of Type 1 diabetes patients.

Expressed TCRB transcripts were sequenced because the isolated RNA had all been reverse transcribed beforehand. Generated by immunoSEQ multiplex PCR, the TCRdb table keeps only in-frame clones and is missing some. The table includes around 240,000 clones, 16% detected once. This CDR3 comprises 13 residues. Trimming cost V 7 bases and J 4 bases; bases outside gene matches: 7. The germline V gene has CDR1 SQVTM and CDR2 ANQGSEA. Each of the sorted populations had a purity greater than 95%. The TCR was taken from a man aged 30 to 45 with type 1 diabetes. This chain connects TRBV29-1 to TRBJ2-3; 8 bases align to TRBD1. Sequencing was carried out using naive CD4+ T cells from blood. The CDR3 here is CSATGTGPDTQYF. The CDR3 nucleotides are TGCAGCGCCACCGGGACAGGACCAGATACGCAGTATTTT.